This paragraph covers one T cell receptor beta chain sequence. The sort gate was single viable CD3+CD4+CD8-CD45RO+ cells for memory CD4+ T cells. The sample originates from a study of memory CD4+ T cells and cytomegalovirus serostatus. Germline V lookup: CDR1 SGHTA, CDR2 FQGNSA. V lost 6 bases to trimming and J lost 8 bases, with 19 bases between them. The CDR3 contains 14 residues. This table comes from immunoSEQ multiplex PCR, and its TCRdb copy is limited to in-frame clones, with some not included. Among about 31,000 clones listed, around 76% were seen once. This sequence originates from an adult in good health and CMV-seronegative. Some clones in this sample may be carry-over from other donors' samples. Sequencing used memory CD4+ T cells from blood. The J gene is TRBJ1-1, the V gene TRBV7-2; D is undetermined. The CDR3 reads CASSYGGVVTEAFF. CDR3 bases: TGTGCCAGCAGTTACGGCGGGGTTGTCACAGAAGCTTTCTTT.